A single sample is the source of the 18 T cell receptor beta chains below, sequenced in a study of blood T cell repertoires in COVID-19 (dated by TCRdb to 2020 to 2022). Library preparation was by the immunoSEQ multiplex PCR assay. What TCRdb holds here is the immuneACCESS table cut down to in-frame rearrangements. Part of the clones is not present; checked against another copy, under half of the missing clones reflect an unresolved V gene, and the others are unexplained. The sample data list 200,000 to 300,000 clones, and about 90% of these were observed just once. Over 0.8% of the sample comes from the top ten. Sequenced material: peripheral blood. All receptors come from a man aged 25-45 years with COVID-19, enrolled during active disease.

Only a few counts were recorded for this clone. V usage is TRBV27 and J usage is TRBJ2-7; D might be TRBD1 (6 bases). The CDR3 spans 14 residues. Trimming pared 7 bases from V and 3 bases from J, leaving 16 bases between. Germline V gives CDR1 MNHEY, CDR2 SMNVEV (reference sequence). In nucleotides, the CDR3 is TGTGCCAGCACATGGGGGCGCGCCGACTACGAGCAGTACTTC. Amino acids: CASTWGRADYEQYF.

The chain has TRBV28 and TRBJ2-7; 7 nucleotides agree with TRBD1. Trimming took 5 bases from V and 1 from J; bases not matched to a gene: 11. The CDR3 is made up of 16 amino acids. Germline V lookup: CDR1 MDHEN, CDR2 SYDVKM. The CDR3 DNA reads as TGTGCCAGCAGTCTGACCGACAGGGCCGATTCCTACGAGCAGTACTTC. It codes for CASSLTDRADSYEQYF.

V is TRBV9 and J is TRBJ2-2; D not certain. The CDR3 contains 13 residues. The V end lost 0 bases, the J end lost 8 bases, and 8 bases lay between the germline ends. Germline-derived CDR1 and CDR2 are SGDLS and YYNGEE. CDR3 DNA sequence: TGTGCCAGCAGCGTAGATTTAGCAGGGGAGCTGTTTTTT. Protein: CASSVDLAGELFF.

The rearrangement links TRBV9 to TRBJ1-1; 7 nucleotides match TRBD1. V dropped 0 bases and J dropped 0; count of bases not matched to a gene: 8. The CDR3 contains 17 residues. CDR1 is SGDLS and CDR2 is YYNGEE in the germline V gene. The CDR3 DNA reads as TGTGCCAGCAGCGTAGGAGGTCCAGGGGGGATGAACACTGAAGCTTTCTTT. Its translation: CASSVGGPGGMNTEAFF.

This chain uses TRBV6-5 with TRBJ1-2; possible D gene TRBD1, 5 bases. The CDR3 runs 13 residues. The V end was cut by 2 bases, the J end by 6 bases, with 10 bases between. The V gene's germline CDR1 is MNHEY and CDR2 SVGAGI. Here the CDR3 DNA reads TGTGCCAGCAGTTACGAAGGGGCTAATGGCTACACCTTC. Amino acid sequence: CASSYEGANGYTF.

The gene calls are TRBV11-2 and TRBJ2-1; 7 nucleotides match TRBD1. The germline gives CDR1 SGHAT, CDR2 FQNNGV. After removal of 0 bases from V and 3 bases from J, the junction contained 5 bases not matched to a gene. The CDR3 spans 16 residues. Here the CDR3 DNA reads TGTGCCAGCAGCTTAGATCACAGGGGCTACTACAATGAGCAGTTCTTC. It encodes CASSLDHRGYYNEQFF.

V gene TRBV30 combines with J gene TRBJ1-2; 11 bases are shared with TRBD1. V gave up 0 bases and J gave up 10 bases; unmatched junction bases: 4. Germline V gives CDR1 GTSNPN, CDR2 SVGIG (reference sequence). The CDR3 is 13 residues long. CDR3 region: CAWSVRTGGAYTF. The CDR3 bases are TGTGCCTGGAGTGTCAGGACAGGGGGCGCCTACACCTTC. Using reference TRBV30 and TRBJ1-2 for the parts outside the CDR3, the full variable domain is SQTIHQWPATLVQPVGSPLSLECTVEGTSNPNLYWYRQAAGRGLQLLFYSVGIGQISSEVPQNLSASRPQDRQFILSSKKLLLSDSGFYLCAWSVRTGGAYTFGSGTRLTVV.

This chain joins TRBV5-1 and TRBJ2-4; the match to TRBD1 covers 7 bases. Germline V gene lookup returns CDR1 SGHRS and CDR2 YFSETQ. This CDR3 region has 13 residues. The junction had 5 bases not matched to a gene; V was cut back by 5 bases and J by 6 bases. CDR3 in DNA: TGCGCCAGCAGTTCGGGACAGACAAACATTCAGTACTTC. This encodes CASSSGQTNIQYF.

V usage is TRBV27 and J usage is TRBJ1-6; TRBD1 aligns across 7 bases. Germline V lookup: CDR1 MNHEY, CDR2 SMNVEV (reference sequence). The CDR3 length is 17 residues. V shed 3 bases and J 10 bases; nucleotides not matched to a gene: 15. The CDR3 DNA reads TGTGCCAGCAGTTTTGCGAAGGGGGCTATCGGAGACTCACCCCTCCACTTT. This encodes CASSFAKGAIGDSPLHF.

This rearrangement joins TRBV5-1 to TRBJ2-7, with D possibly matching TRBD2 (5 bases). The V and J ends lost 4 bases and 4 bases respectively, with 18 bases between them. The germline V gene has CDR1 SGHRS and CDR2 YFSETQ. CDR3 size: 15 residues. In nucleotides, the CDR3 is TGCGCCAGCAGCCTTTACCGAGGGTTCGCGTACGAGCAGTACTTC. Its translation: CASSLYRGFAYEQYF.

The chain uses TRBV7-6 and TRBJ2-1; a weak D match, TRBD1 (5 bases). V shed 1 base and J shed 2 bases, with 9 bases lying between them. Germline V gene sequence: CDR1 SGHVS, CDR2 FNYEAQ. The length of the CDR3 is 15 residues. Here the CDR3 reads CASSLDRTAYNEQFF. The DNA for the CDR3 is TGTGCCAGCAGCTTAGACAGGACCGCCTACAATGAGCAGTTCTTC.

The chain couples TRBV9 to TRBJ2-5; 9 bases fit TRBD2. This CDR3 spans 15 amino acids. The germline V gene has CDR1 SGDLS and CDR2 YYNGEE. V lost 0 bases, J lost 7 bases, and 7 bases stayed unmatched. CDR3 DNA: TGTGCCAGCAGCGTAGTCGCTAGCGGGGACTCGACCCAGTACTTC. It encodes CASSVVASGDSTQYF.

The chain recombines TRBV5-1 with TRBJ1-3; tentative D call: TRBD1 (6 bases). Germline CDR1 reads SGHRS; CDR2 reads YFSETQ. This CDR3 region has 15 residues. With 2 bases removed from V and 4 bases from J, the gap between germline ends came to 13 bases. The CDR3 spells CASSFMPGEGNTIYF. CDR3 nucleotides: TGCGCCAGCAGCTTCATGCCAGGGGAGGGAAACACCATATATTTT.

This clone was recorded only once. This sequence joins TRBV6-2 or TRBV6-3 and TRBJ2-5, with TRBD2 as a possible D gene (5 bases). The germline V gene has CDR1 MNHEY and CDR2 SVGEGT. Between the trimmed V and J ends, which lost 0 bases and 5 bases, there was a span of 13 bases. This CDR3 has 15 residues. CDR3 in DNA: TGTGCCAGCAGTTACTCGTTTGGATTAGCGGAGACCCAGTACTTC. It codes for CASSYSFGLAETQYF.

The V and J genes are TRBV19 and TRBJ2-7; 7 nucleotides align to TRBD2. V lost 0 bases, J lost 6 bases, and 8 bases stayed unmatched. The CDR3 consists of 15 residues. Germline-derived CDR1 and CDR2 are LNHDA and SQIVND (reference sequence). The CDR3 region is CASSIDRSGEGEQYF. DNA of the CDR3: TGTGCCAGTAGTATAGATCGGAGCGGGGAGGGCGAGCAGTACTTC.

The rearrangement links TRBV5-1 to TRBJ2-7; the match to TRBD2 covers 9 bases. In germline, CDR1 is SGHRS, CDR2 YFSETQ. Unmatched junction bases numbered 11, after V lost 4 bases and J lost 6 bases. The CDR3 totals 15 residues. The CDR3 region has the DNA TGCGCCAGCAGCCCGAGAGCGGGGGGAACACCCGAGCAGTACTTC. It specifies CASSPRAGGTPEQYF. Supplemented by reference TRBV5-1 and TRBJ2-7, the full variable domain reads KAGVTQTPRYLIKTRGQQVTLSCSPISGHRSVSWYQQTPGQGLQFLFEYFSETQRNKGNFPGRFSGRQFSNSRSEMNVSTLELGDSALYLCASSPRAGGTPEQYFGPGTRLTVT.

The V gene is TRBV3-1 (or the pseudogene TRBV3-2), the J gene TRBJ2-5, with D possibly matching TRBD1 (5 bases). Germline assignment: CDR1 LGHDT and CDR2 YNNKEL (reference sequence). CDR3 length equals 16 residues. The V end was cut by 4 bases, the J end by 0 bases, with 15 bases between. The CDR3 region is CASSPLGHLYQETQYF. The CDR3 nucleotides read TGTGCCAGCAGCCCCCTTGGACACCTGTACCAAGAGACCCAGTACTTC.

This chain joins TRBV5-4 and TRBJ2-1; perhaps TRBD2 as D (7 bases). The CDR3 has 16 amino acids. Germline V gene sequence: CDR1 SGHNT, CDR2 YYREEE (reference sequence). V lost 4 bases to trimming and J lost 0 bases, with 14 bases between them. The CDR3 loop reads CASSPWGGSSYNEQFF. In nucleotides, the CDR3 is TGTGCCAGCAGCCCCTGGGGGGGCAGCTCCTACAATGAGCAGTTCTTC. Complete variable domain (other parts from reference TRBV5-4 and TRBJ2-1): ETGVTQSPTHLIKTRGQQVTLRCSSQSGHNTVSWYQQALGQGPQFIFQYYREEENGRGNFPPRFSGLQFPNYSSELNVNALELDDSALYLCASSPWGGSSYNEQFFGPGTRLTVL.